These T cell receptor beta chains were read from a single sample in a study of neurological immune-mediated disorders. TCRdb ran MiXCR on the 5' RACE reads and lists one entry per CDR3 protein. The top ten clones hold 2.5% to 3.5% of a sample with more than 45,000 distinct CDR3 sequences, 4.2% of them seen once. The sample comprised PBMCs. The receptors come from a man over 45 with multiple sclerosis. The CDR3 runs from the conserved cysteine through the conserved F or W. Fields, in order: J gene, clone size, V gene, D gene, CDR3 length, CDR3 DNA, CDR3 protein. D genes are given only for firm matches. Size values are once, few and many counts, or a class for expanded clones, and some rows have none.

>TRBJ2-1|many|TRBV6-1|-|13
TGTGCCAGCGTCGAAAGATCCTACAATGAGCAGTTCTTC
CASVERSYNEQFF
>TRBJ1-5|many|TRBV12-3/TRBV12-4|TRBD1|15
TGTGCCAGCAGTTTGCAGGGGGTTAGCAATCAGCCCCAGCATTTT
CASSLQGVSNQPQHF
>TRBJ2-1|many|TRBV20-1|-|13
TGCAGTGCTAGCGGGCTAGGGAACAATGAGCAGTTCTTC
CSASGLGNNEQFF
>TRBJ2-1|many|TRBV20-1|-|16
TGCAGTGCTAGAGATCGTTGGAGCGAGCCCTACAATGAGCAGTTCTTC
CSARDRWSEPYNEQFF
>TRBJ2-3|many|TRBV20-1|TRBD2|15
TGCAGTGCTAGAAGGACTAGCGGCAGCACAGATACGCAGTATTTT
CSARRTSGSTDTQYF
>TRBJ2-7|many|TRBV7-9|-|13
TGTGCCAGCAGCCAATCCGGGACACACGAGCAGTACTTC
CASSQSGTHEQYF
>TRBJ2-5|many|TRBV20-1|TRBD2|16
TGCAGTGCTAGACTCCAAGGGACTAGCGGGGAAGAGACCCAGTACTTC
CSARLQGTSGEETQYF
>TRBJ1-1|few|TRBV9|TRBD1|14
TGTGCCAGCAGCAATCGACAGGGGAACACTGAAGCTTTCTTT
CASSNRQGNTEAFF
>TRBJ2-3|many|TRBV10-1|-|13
TGCGCCAGCAGTGGGATTGGCACAGATACGCAGTATTTT
CASSGIGTDTQYF
>TRBJ2-3|many|TRBV5-4|-|15
TGTGCCAGCAGCTTGGGACCGTCAGGAACAGATACGCAGTATTTT
CASSLGPSGTDTQYF
>TRBJ1-5|many|TRBV4-1|TRBD1|15
TGCGCCAGCAGCCAAAGACAGGGGAGCAATCAGCCCCAGCATTTT
CASSQRQGSNQPQHF
>TRBJ1-5|many|TRBV12-3/TRBV12-4|TRBD1|14
TGTGCCAGCAGCCTACAGGGGAAAGGAGGGCCCCAGCATTTT
CASSLQGKGGPQHF
>TRBJ2-1|-|TRBV20-1|-|11
TGCAGTGCCGCATCCGGGGATGAGCAGTTCTTC
CSAASGDEQFF
>TRBJ2-2|many|TRBV29-1|-|12
TGCAGCACCGGACCGAACACCGGGGAGCTGTTTTTT
CSTGPNTGELFF
>TRBJ2-7|many|TRBV29-1|TRBD2|14
TGCAGCGGCCTCTGGGAGGGTGACTACTACGAGCAGTACTTC
CSGLWEGDYYEQYF
>TRBJ1-2|many|TRBV5-1|TRBD1|15
TGCGCCAGCAGCGGAACCGGACAGGGAGGATATGGCTACACCTTC
CASSGTGQGGYGYTF
>TRBJ2-1|few|TRBV2|-|13
TGTGCCAGCATCCGGGACGGCTACAATGAGCAGTTCTTC
CASIRDGYNEQFF